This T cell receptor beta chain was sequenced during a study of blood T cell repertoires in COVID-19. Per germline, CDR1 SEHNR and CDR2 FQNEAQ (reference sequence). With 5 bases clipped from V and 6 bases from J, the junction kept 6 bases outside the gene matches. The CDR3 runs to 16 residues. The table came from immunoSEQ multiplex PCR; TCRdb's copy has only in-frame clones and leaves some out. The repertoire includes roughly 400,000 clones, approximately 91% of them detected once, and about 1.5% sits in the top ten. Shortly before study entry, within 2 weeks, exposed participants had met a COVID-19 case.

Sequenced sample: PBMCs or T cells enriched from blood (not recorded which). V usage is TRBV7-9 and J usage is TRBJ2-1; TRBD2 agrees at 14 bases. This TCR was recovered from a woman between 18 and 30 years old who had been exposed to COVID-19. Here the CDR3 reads CASSAKTSGRANEQFF. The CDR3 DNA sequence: TGTGCCAGCAGCGCAAAGACTAGCGGGAGGGCCAATGAGCAGTTCTTC.